This entry features one T cell receptor beta chain sequence. What it binds is unknown. The sample comes from a study of T cells after yellow fever vaccination. Findings and limits, study-wide: A faster peak, day 5 versus 15, was reached by the weaker secondary response. Booster samples showed a return of most primary-vaccination clones (under 97% CD4, 70% to 90% CD8).

Germline CDR1 SGHTA, CDR2 FQGNSA. V was trimmed by 3 bases and J by 10 bases, leaving 10 bases between them. This CDR3 has 13 amino acids. TCR cDNA, made by 5'RACE template switching, carried an added universal primer site and UMIs. TCRdb reprocessed the 5' RACE reads via MiXCR and lists one record per CDR3 protein. The sample has fewer than 650,000 distinct CDR3 sequences, 20% to 25% seen once; the top ten hold about a sixth. This sequence joins TRBV7-2 and TRBJ1-6; D remains ambiguous. The sample in question was PBMCs, obtained about 20 days after the first yellow fever vaccination. The clonotype comes from a man aged 18 to 30 who received the YFV17D yellow fever vaccine. The CDR3 loop reads CASSLRRRSPLHF. The CDR3 nucleotides are TGTGCCAGCAGCTTGAGGCGGAGGTCACCCCTCCACTTT.